The 2 T cell receptor beta chains below come from one sample, sequenced in a study of Graves' ophthalmopathy and Graves' hyperthyroidism. TCR beta CDR3 regions were amplified from RNA transcripts. Following a first-round RT-PCR that used HTBI primers, a second-round multiplex PCR was carried out. TCRdb reanalysed the multiplex PCR reads using MiXCR and keeps one entry per CDR3 protein. The sample consists of approximately 540,000 distinct CDR3 sequences, just under 40% of them appearing once. The sequencing input was peripheral blood or thyroid tissue (not recorded which). These receptor sequences come from an adult man with Graves' hyperthyroidism.

Ten or more counts support this clonotype. This rearrangement joins TRBV12-3 or TRBV12-4 to TRBJ2-5; a possible D gene is TRBD1 (6 bases). The CDR3 spans 16 residues. The V end lost 4 bases, the J end lost 4 bases, and 19 bases lay between the germline ends. Written as DNA, the CDR3 is TGTGCCAGCAGTTCAGGCTCTACAGGGTCGGGAGAGACCCAGTACTTC. It encodes CASSSGSTGSGETQYF.

V gene TRBV27 combines with J gene TRBJ1-1; 7 bases agree with TRBD1. CDR1 MNHEY and CDR2 SMNVEV come from the germline V gene (reference sequence). This CDR3 spans 15 amino acids. J gave up 5 bases and V 10 bases, and 16 bases lay outside the gene matches. Written as DNA, the CDR3 is TGTGCCACCCAACCTAGAGGGGGCCGATATACTGAAGCTTTCTTT. Translated: CATQPRGGRYTEAFF.